Below are 20 T cell receptor beta chains sequenced from a single sample in a study of blood T cell repertoires in COVID-19 (dated by TCRdb to 2020 to 2022). Library preparation employed the immunoSEQ multiplex PCR assay. TCRdb retrieved this table from immuneACCESS and kept in-frame rearrangements only. Not all clones are present; in checked studies, unresolved V genes account for under half, and no reason is known for the remainder. The sample table contains about 260,000 clones; only one count was recorded for nearly 90% of them. The ten largest make up about 0.7% of the sample. What was sequenced was peripheral blood. All receptors come from a human donor in a cohort sampled during active COVID-19.

This clone was picked up one time. The rearrangement joins TRBV12-3 or TRBV12-4 to TRBJ1-1, with D unresolved. The V end lost 5 bases, the J end lost 11 bases, and 12 bases lay between the germline ends. The CDR3 is 11 residues long. The CDR3 DNA is TGTGCCAGCAGTCTCGGGGATGACGCTTTCTTT. It codes for CASSLGDDAFF.

V is TRBV10-3 and J is TRBJ2-6; 7 bases are shared with TRBD1. This CDR3 contains 16 residues. The germline V gene has CDR1 ENHRY and CDR2 SYGVKD. V lost 5 bases, J lost 2 bases, and 6 bases stayed unmatched. For the CDR3, the DNA is TGTGCCATCAGTCCGGAACAGGGGACTGGGGCCAACGTCCTGACTTTC. It is translated as CAISPEQGTGANVLTF.

The chain combines TRBV6-6 with TRBJ1-5; 9 bases are shared with TRBD1. V shed 2 bases, J shed 6 bases, and the junction held 5 bases outside the gene matches. The CDR3 is made up of 15 amino acids. Germline V gene data show CDR1 as MNHNY and CDR2 as SVGAGI (reference sequence). The CDR3 nucleotides read TGTGCCAGCAGTTACCCAACAGGGGGCAGTCAGCCCCAGCATTTT. This codes for CASSYPTGGSQPQHF.

This sequence joins TRBV7-6 and TRBJ2-1, with TRBD2 matching 7 bases. V lost 1 base and J lost 4; bases outside the gene matches: 4. Germline-derived CDR1 and CDR2 are SGHVS and FNYEAQ. This CDR3 spans 15 amino acids. CDR3 in DNA: TGTGCCAGCAGCTTAGGGGGAGGGTTTTACAATGAGCAGTTCTTC. It translates to CASSLGGGFYNEQFF.

This clone is a singleton in its sample. J is TRBJ2-1 and V is TRBV27; D is undetermined. V dropped 7 bases and J dropped 6 bases, with 13 bases sitting between them. The CDR3 length is 13 residues. The germline V gene encodes CDR1 MNHEY and CDR2 SMNVEV (reference sequence). CDR3 coding DNA: TGTGCCAGCACCGACCTGGGCCGCAATGAGCAGTTCTTC. Its translation is CASTDLGRNEQFF.

This clone came up a few times. V and J are TRBV18 and TRBJ1-6, with 8 bases that match TRBD1. Trimming cost V 5 bases and J 5 bases; bases outside gene matches: 5. The CDR3 loop spans 15 amino acids. Germline CDR1 KGHSH, CDR2 LQKENI. The CDR3 nucleotides read TGTGCCAGCTCAACGACAGGGGCTCATAATTCACCCCTCCACTTT. Translating gives CASSTTGAHNSPLHF.

The J gene is TRBJ2-7, the V gene TRBV7-2; D possibly corresponds to TRBD2 (6 bases). Trimming removed 4 bases at V and 0 bases at J, with 13 bases between. Germline CDR1 and CDR2: SGHTA and FQGNSA. The CDR3 covers 15 residues. CDR3 nucleotide sequence: TGTGCCAGCAGCTCCAGCCCGGGAGACTCCTACGAGCAGTACTTC. Its translation is CASSSSPGDSYEQYF.

The genes are TRBV18 and TRBJ1-4; 11 nucleotides align to TRBD1. The ends lost 5 bases at V and 7 bases at J; junction bases unmatched: 6. The germline V gene encodes CDR1 KGHSH and CDR2 LQKENI. This CDR3 is 15 amino acids long. CDR3 loop: CASSSTGTGGEKLFF. CDR3 DNA sequence: TGTGCCAGCTCATCGACCGGGACAGGGGGTGAAAAACTGTTTTTT.

The chain links TRBV21-1 to TRBJ1-2; TRBD1, the table's D call, lacks a check against the DNA. TRBV21-1 is a known pseudogene. This CDR3 spans 16 amino acids. The CDR3 DNA reads as TGTGCCAGCACCAAAGGACAGGGTGGAAGTAACTATGGCTACACCTTC. Its protein product is CASTKGQGGSNYGYTF.

The chain uses TRBV5-4 and TRBJ2-7, with 10 bases fitting TRBD2. Germline V gene sequence: CDR1 SGHNT, CDR2 YYREEE (reference sequence). The CDR3 contains 15 residues. The V gene end was trimmed by 4 bases and the J gene end by 7 bases; junction bases not matched to a gene: 11. The CDR3 loop is CASSPGTSAPLEQYF. DNA for the CDR3: TGTGCCAGCAGCCCCGGGACTAGCGCACCCCTTGAGCAGTACTTC.

The J gene is TRBJ1-4, the V gene TRBV7-8; 7 nucleotides align to TRBD1. The CDR3 consists of 16 residues. CDR1 and CDR2 (germline): SGHVS, FQNEAQ. V lost 1 base, J lost 5 bases, and 7 bases stayed unmatched. The CDR3, as DNA: TGTGCCAGCAGCTTAGGGACCGGGACAGCGAATGAAAAACTGTTTTTT. Encoded protein: CASSLGTGTANEKLFF.

The V and J genes are TRBV4-3 and TRBJ1-4, with D perhaps TRBD1 (6 bases). Germline values: CDR1 LGHNA, CDR2 YSLEER. The CDR3 contains 16 residues. The V end was cut by 4 bases, the J end by 8 bases, with 20 bases between. CDR3 in amino acids: CASSLRGGARDEKLFF. The DNA for the CDR3 is TGCGCCAGCAGCCTCCGAGGGGGGGCGCGGGACGAAAAACTGTTTTTT.

This chain connects TRBV6-5 to TRBJ2-7, with D perhaps TRBD1 (5 bases). Germline V gives CDR1 MNHEY, CDR2 SVGAGI. The CDR3 is 11 amino acids. The ends were cut back, 6 bases at V and 3 bases at J, with 6 bases in the middle. The CDR3 reads CASRQGYEQYF. In DNA form, the CDR3 reads TGTGCCAGCAGGCAGGGCTACGAGCAGTACTTC.

The rearrangement links TRBV5-1 to TRBJ1-1; D might be TRBD1 (6 bases). The CDR3 runs to 14 residues. Germline loops: CDR1 SGHRS, CDR2 YFSETQ. V lost 0 bases and J 8 bases, leaving 14 bases between the germline ends. As DNA, the CDR3 is TGCGCCAGCAGCTTGGCAGGGGAGGGAGGGGAAGCTTTCTTT. It codes for CASSLAGEGGEAFF.

The chain has TRBV11-1 and TRBJ1-2; 9 bases agree with TRBD1. The germline gives CDR1 SGHAT, CDR2 FQDESV (reference sequence). The junction had 7 bases not matched to a gene; V was cut back by 6 bases and J by 8 bases. The CDR3 totals 13 residues. The CDR3 bases are TGTGCCAGCAGTTACACAGGGGGCGGAGGCTACACCTTC. It codes for CASSYTGGGGYTF.

In its sample, this clone was seen a few times. J is TRBJ2-6 and V is TRBV2, with D unclear. Germline CDR1 SNHLY, CDR2 FYNNEI. V was clipped by 4 bases and J by 4 bases, with 17 bases between them. This CDR3 region has 17 residues. CDR3 nucleotides: TGTGCCAGCAGTGTTTGGTTGGCACGTACAGGGGCCAACGTCCTGACTTTC. This translates into CASSVWLARTGANVLTF. The full variable domain, its missing parts supplied by reference TRBV2 and TRBJ2-6, is EPEVTQTPSHQVTQMGQEVILRCVPISNHLYFYWYRQILGQKVEFLVSFYNNEISEKSEIFDDQFSVERPDGSNFTLKIRSTKLEDSAMYFCASSVWLARTGANVLTFGAGSRLTVL.

This chain links TRBV6-1 with TRBJ1-4; 7 nucleotides line up with TRBD1. With 3 bases clipped from V and 0 bases from J, the junction kept 7 bases outside the gene matches. Germline V gene data show CDR1 as MNHNS and CDR2 as SASEGT. CDR3 length equals 17 residues. In DNA, the CDR3 is TGTGCCAGCAGTGAGATTTTGGGGACAGCAACTAATGAAAAACTGTTTTTT. Translated: CASSEILGTATNEKLFF.

The chain links TRBV5-1 to TRBJ2-2; maybe TRBD1 (7 bases). Trimming pared 2 bases from V and 0 bases from J, leaving 8 bases between. Germline CDR1 reads SGHRS; CDR2 reads YFSETQ. The CDR3 covers 15 residues. CDR3 coding DNA: TGCGCCAGCAGCTTCAGGGGGGCGAACACCGGGGAGCTGTTTTTT. Amino acids: CASSFRGANTGELFF.

The V call is TRBV7-2, the J call TRBJ2-7; 10 bases are a match to TRBD2. CDR3 length: 14 residues. V gave up 6 bases and J gave up 2 bases; unmatched junction bases: 4. Germline CDR1 and CDR2: SGHTA and FQGNSA. This CDR3 reads CASSPLAGAYEQYF. DNA of the CDR3: TGTGCCAGCAGTCCGCTAGCGGGGGCCTACGAGCAGTACTTC.

The gene calls are TRBV6-2 or TRBV6-3 and TRBJ2-7; D may be TRBD2 (5 bases). CDR3 size: 16 residues. Germline V gene data show CDR1 as MNHEY and CDR2 as SVGEGT. V lost 4 bases and J lost 2, with 18 bases in between. CDR3 nucleotide sequence: TGTGCCAGCAGTTCTCACACCGGGATCACCCCCTACGAGCAGTACTTC. Translated: CASSSHTGITPYEQYF.